The TCR beta chain under discussion was sequenced for a study of a mutant IDH1 vaccine in newly diagnosed glioma. Clones were sequenced by immunoSEQ multiplex PCR, and TCRdb holds only the in-frame ones, with some missing. This sample has roughly 60,000 clones, with approximately 84% found just once. Per the germline V gene, CDR1 is SNHLY and CDR2 is FYNNEI. With 2 bases removed from V and 7 bases from J, the gap between germline ends came to 15 bases. CDR3 length: 16 amino acids. Details on this clone: Its antigen is as yet unknown.

Regarding time point: week 11, during vaccination. Alongside topical imiquimod, each dose of vaccine comprised 300 ug of mutant IDH1 20-mer peptide. This material consisted of PBMCs, taken from a glioma patient whose treatment included an IDH1 peptide vaccine. The rearrangement uses TRBV2 and TRBJ1-6, with D possibly TRBD1 on 6 matching bases. This clonotype was sampled from a young man with glioma. Here the CDR3 reads CASSESWGAVNSPLHF. Here the CDR3 DNA reads TGTGCCAGCAGTGAATCGTGGGGGGCGGTAAATTCACCCCTCCACTTT.